A selection of T cell receptor beta chains follows, all from one sample in a study of cytomegalovirus exposure and HLA in healthy donors. Sequenced by immunoSEQ multiplex PCR; TCRdb stores in-frame clones only, minus some. Here the sample spans over 150,000 clones, approximately 82% being singletons. The specimen was PBMCs. These receptors were collected from a woman aged 30 to 39 in good health and CMV-seropositive. Both conserved end residues are part of each CDR3. The order of the fields is D gene, J gene, clone size, V gene, CDR3 protein, CDR3 DNA. The D gene is left open where the match is weak. Size is stated for part of the rows, as once, few or many counts, or as a class when the clone is expanded.

>.|TRBJ2-4|once|TRBV15
CATSRSEPGSKNIQYF
TGTGCCACCAGCAGATCCGAACCTGGGAGCAAAAACATTCAGTACTTC
>TRBD1|TRBJ1-1|.|TRBV5-5
CASSRGQWNTEAFF
TGTGCCAGCAGCCGGGGACAGTGGAACACTGAAGCTTTCTTT
>.|TRBJ1-1|few|TRBV18
CASSLQPRLNTEAFF
TGTGCCAGCTCCCTTCAGCCGCGGCTTAACACTGAAGCTTTCTTT
>.|TRBJ2-5|.|TRBV6-5
CASSTPGVRETQYF
TGTGCCAGCAGCACTCCAGGGGTCAGAGAGACCCAGTACTTC
>.|TRBJ2-1|.|TRBV4-1
CASSQDVAPRKPEQFF
TGCGCCAGCAGCCAAGATGTTGCCCCCCGAAAGCCGGAGCAGTTCTTC
>TRBD2|TRBJ2-1|.|TRBV28
CASSLRTSGSDEQFF
TGTGCCAGCAGTTTAAGGACTAGCGGGAGCGATGAGCAGTTCTTC
>.|TRBJ1-5|.|TRBV30
CAWSVSFWPQHF
TGTGCCTGGAGTGTGAGCTTCTGGCCCCAGCATTTT
>.|TRBJ2-1|.|TRBV7-9
CASSSSLNEQFF
TGTGCCAGCAGCTCCTCTTTGAATGAGCAGTTCTTC
>.|TRBJ2-2|few|TRBV10-3
CAIGGQERPGELFF
TGTGCCATCGGGGGCCAAGAGAGACCCGGGGAGCTGTTTTTT
>TRBD2|TRBJ2-1|.|TRBV7-2
CASSSPTSGRWTSYNEQFF
TGTGCCAGCAGCTCTCCAACTAGCGGGCGTTGGACCTCCTACAATGAGCAGTTCTTC
>TRBD2|TRBJ2-5|.|TRBV28
CASSPRLAGRETQYF
TGTGCCAGCAGCCCCCGACTAGCGGGACGCGAGACCCAGTACTTC
>TRBD2|TRBJ2-7|few|TRBV12-5
CASGPGTSVYEQYF
TGTGCTAGTGGTCCCGGGACTAGCGTCTACGAGCAGTACTTC
>TRBD1|TRBJ2-7|.|TRBV7-6
CASSPHRGQGPYEQYF
TGTGCCAGCAGCCCACATAGAGGACAGGGACCCTACGAGCAGTACTTC
>.|TRBJ1-1|.|TRBV7-2
CASSTQGGSTEAFF
TGTGCCAGCAGCACCCAAGGCGGTTCCACTGAAGCTTTCTTT
>.|TRBJ2-7|.|TRBV5-1
CASSLDRGEQYF
TGCGCCAGCAGCTTGGACCGCGGCGAGCAGTACTTC
>.|TRBJ2-5|.|TRBV5-4
CASSFRDTQETQYF
TGTGCCAGCAGCTTCCGGGACACCCAAGAGACCCAGTACTTC
>TRBD2|TRBJ2-5|once|TRBV29-1
CSVGGGYQETQYF
TGCAGCGTTGGGGGGGGATACCAAGAGACCCAGTACTTC
>.|TRBJ1-3|.|TRBV5-1
CASSLRQGTGNTIYF
TGCGCCAGCAGCTTAAGGCAGGGGACGGGAAACACCATATATTTT
>TRBD2|TRBJ2-1|.|TRBV15
CATSPKFLTSGNNEQFF
TGTGCCACCAGTCCGAAATTTTTGACTAGCGGTAACAATGAGCAGTTCTTC
>TRBD1|TRBJ2-7|.|TRBV5-1
CASSSGQGYEQYF
TGCGCCAGCAGTAGTGGACAGGGCTACGAGCAGTACTTC
>.|TRBJ2-7|few|TRBV19
CASNALGTMHEQYF
TGTGCCAGCAATGCCCTAGGGACAATGCACGAGCAGTACTTC
>.|TRBJ1-1|.|TRBV6-5
CATLGGVKTEAFF
TGTGCCACCCTAGGGGGGGTTAAAACTGAAGCTTTCTTT
>TRBD1|TRBJ1-5|few|TRBV2
CASSTGGNQPQHF
TGTGCCAGCAGTACAGGGGGCAATCAGCCCCAGCATTTT
>TRBD2|TRBJ2-7|.|TRBV18
CASSPPAGLAAYEQYF
TGTGCCAGCTCACCACCTGCGGGACTAGCGGCATACGAGCAGTACTTC
>.|TRBJ1-3|.|TRBV30
CAWSRDSGNTIYF
TGTGCCTGGTCGAGGGATTCTGGAAACACCATATATTTT
>TRBD2|TRBJ2-3|.|TRBV5-1
CASSLVAGDPDTQYF
TGCGCCAGCAGCTTGGTAGCGGGAGACCCAGATACGCAGTATTTT
>.|TRBJ2-7|.|TRBV11-2
CASSSTRASYEQYF
TGTGCCAGCAGCTCGACGAGGGCATCCTACGAGCAGTACTTC
>.|TRBJ1-2|.|TRBV4-1
CASSHLDSSNYGYTF
TGCGCCAGCAGCCACTTAGACAGTTCTAACTATGGCTACACCTTC
>TRBD2|TRBJ2-2|.|TRBV2
CASSDGSGSWPGELFF
TGTGCCAGCAGTGACGGTAGCGGGAGTTGGCCCGGGGAGCTGTTTTTT
>.|TRBJ2-7|.|TRBV2
CASSFASSEQYF
TGTGCCAGCTCCTTCGCGTCGAGCGAGCAGTACTTC
>TRBD2|TRBJ2-2|.|TRBV11-2
CASSRAGGRNTGELFF
TGTGCCAGCAGCAGGGCGGGAGGAAGGAACACCGGGGAGCTGTTTTTT
>.|TRBJ2-2|.|TRBV6-4
CASSDSTGTGELFF
TGTGCCAGCAGTGACTCGACGGGCACCGGGGAGCTGTTTTTT
>.|TRBJ2-1|.|TRBV7-9
CASSTRRQLSYNEQFF
TGTGCCAGCAGCACTAGGAGGCAGTTATCCTACAATGAGCAGTTCTTC
>.|TRBJ2-7|.|TRBV5-4
CASLGSPHDRQMEQYF
TGTGCCAGCTTGGGTTCGCCCCATGACAGGCAAATGGAGCAGTACTTC
>.|TRBJ1-1|.|TRBV29-1
CSVGPGTARVTEAFF
TGCAGCGTGGGGCCCGGAACGGCTCGTGTCACTGAAGCTTTCTTT
>TRBD1|TRBJ1-3|.|TRBV18
CASSPTGSSGNTIYF
TGTGCCAGCTCACCGACAGGGTCATCTGGAAACACCATATATTTT
>TRBD1|TRBJ2-2|.|TRBV7-8
CASMRTGGTGELFF
TGTGCCAGCATGAGGACAGGGGGCACCGGGGAGCTGTTTTTT
>TRBD1|TRBJ1-1|.|TRBV6-6
CASRQQGAMNTEAFF
TGTGCCAGCAGACAACAGGGGGCCATGAACACTGAAGCTTTCTTT
>.|TRBJ2-7|.|TRBV7-7
CASSLATGYEQYF
TGTGCTAGCAGCTTAGCCACAGGGTACGAGCAGTACTTC
>.|TRBJ2-7|.|TRBV7-6
CASSFLGGWDEQYF
TGTGCCAGCAGCTTTTTGGGCGGGTGGGACGAGCAGTACTTC
>.|TRBJ1-1|.|TRBV19
CASSTLNREGATEAFF
TGTGCCAGTAGTACCTTGAACAGGGAAGGGGCCACTGAAGCTTTCTTT
>.|TRBJ1-2|.|TRBV18
CASSPPTGRYGYTF
TGTGCCAGCTCACCACCCACAGGTCGATATGGCTACACCTTC
>TRBD1|TRBJ1-2|.|TRBV29-1
CSVRDREEGYTF
TGCAGCGTTCGGGACAGGGAGGAAGGCTACACCTTC
>TRBD2|TRBJ2-1|.|TRBV13
CASSGTSGNRGEQFF
TGTGCCAGCAGCGGGACTAGCGGGAATAGGGGTGAGCAGTTCTTC
>TRBD1|TRBJ1-2|once|TRBV19
CASSPRQGDGYGYTF
TGTGCCAGTAGTCCACGACAGGGGGACGGCTATGGCTACACCTTC
>.|TRBJ2-7|.|TRBV12-5
CASGLVSTGYEQYF
TGTGCTAGTGGTTTGGTAAGCACAGGGTACGAGCAGTACTTC
>TRBD2|TRBJ2-7|.|TRBV27
CASSLAAGGPLREQYF
TGTGCCAGCAGTTTAGCAGCGGGAGGTCCCTTAAGGGAGCAGTACTTC
>TRBD1|TRBJ2-7|.|TRBV9
CASSTTGTGAYEQYF
TGTGCCAGCAGCACTACCGGGACAGGGGCCTACGAGCAGTACTTC
>.|TRBJ2-1|few|TRBV5-1
CASSSIRQNNEQFF
TGCGCCAGCAGCTCTATTCGACAGAACAATGAGCAGTTCTTC
>.|TRBJ1-4|.|TRBV5-1
CASSLGGLGQLNEKLFF
TGCGCCAGCAGCTTGGGGGGCCTCGGTCAGCTGAATGAAAAACTGTTTTTT
>TRBD1|TRBJ2-5|.|TRBV5-1
CASSLRQGNQETQYF
TGCGCCAGCAGCTTACGACAGGGGAACCAAGAGACCCAGTACTTC
>TRBD1|TRBJ2-7|.|TRBV4-1
CASSAATGAGYEQYF
TGCGCCAGCAGCGCGGCCACAGGGGCGGGCTACGAGCAGTACTTC
>.|TRBJ2-5|once|TRBV2
CASRFDSQETQYF
TGTGCCAGCAGGTTCGACAGCCAAGAGACCCAGTACTTC
>.|TRBJ2-7|.|TRBV7-8
CASSLDRDWGEQYF
TGTGCCAGCAGCTTAGACAGGGATTGGGGCGAGCAGTACTTC
>.|TRBJ2-1|.|TRBV27
CASSRVGNEQFF
TGTGCCAGCAGTCGGGTCGGGAATGAGCAGTTCTTC
>TRBD2|TRBJ2-1|.|TRBV9
CASSVDSGSSYNEQFF
TGTGCCAGCAGCGTAGACAGCGGGAGCTCCTACAATGAGCAGTTCTTC
>.|TRBJ1-2|few|TRBV6-1
CASLRGRAYGYTF
TGTGCCAGCCTAAGGGGCCGGGCATATGGCTACACCTTC
>.|TRBJ2-1|.|TRBV6-1
CASSEFVDNEQFF
TGTGCCAGCAGTGAATTTGTAGACAATGAGCAGTTCTTC
>.|TRBJ2-7|.|TRBV6-1
CASQGVPFYEQYF
TGTGCCAGTCAGGGTGTACCTTTCTACGAGCAGTACTTC